What follows are 5 T cell receptor beta chains derived from one specimen sequenced in a study of graft-versus-host responses after intestinal transplantation (TCRdb year 2021). The sample's time point, from its label and the paper: cells obtained before transplantation from donor or recipient. Libraries came from the immunoSEQ multiplex PCR assay. The table comes from immuneACCESS by way of TCRdb, which keeps in-frame sequences with V and J called. Part of the clones is missing from these tables; in studies checked, under half for an unresolved V gene and the rest for unknown reasons. Here the sample has approximately 78,000 clones; around 87% occur a single time. The top ten clones comprise more than 7% of the sample. No antigen has been assigned to these receptors. The sample was unstimulated CD8+ T cells sorted from spleen or lymph node cells, taken before transplant. These receptors were taken from a human donor who was the organ donor for an intestinal transplant.

V usage is TRBV28 and J usage is TRBJ2-5, with D unclear. V was cut by 5 bases and J by 5 bases, with 15 bases left in between. Germline assignment: CDR1 MDHEN and CDR2 SYDVKM. The CDR3 has 14 residues. The CDR3 sequence: CASSPLFGIETQYF. CDR3 nucleotides: TGTGCCAGCAGTCCCCTCTTTGGCATCGAGACCCAGTACTTC.

The chain employs TRBV28 and TRBJ2-1; 10 bases agree with TRBD2. Trimming took 4 bases from V and 2 from J; bases not matched to a gene: 5. Germline V gene data show CDR1 as MDHEN and CDR2 as SYDVKM. The CDR3 has 16 residues. CDR3 sequence: CASSSTSGAAYNEQFF. CDR3 DNA sequence: TGTGCCAGCAGTTCTACTAGCGGGGCCGCCTACAATGAGCAGTTCTTC.

The chain couples TRBV27 to TRBJ1-2, with TRBD1 as a possible D gene (5 bases). Germline CDR1 MNHEY, CDR2 SMNVEV (reference sequence). V lost 1 base and J 0 bases, leaving 6 bases between the germline ends. The CDR3 has 14 amino acids. The CDR3 DNA sequence: TGTGCCAGCAGTTTATGGGGCACTAACTATGGCTACACCTTC. Translating it yields CASSLWGTNYGYTF.

The chain has TRBV9 and TRBJ1-5, with TRBD1 as a possible D gene (6 bases). With 3 bases removed from V and 5 bases from J, the gap between germline ends came to 15 bases. Germline CDR1 and CDR2: SGDLS and YYNGEE. This CDR3 has 15 amino acids. CDR3 DNA sequence: TGTGCCAGCAGCGCCGGGGGCGGGGATGATCAGCCCCAGCATTTT. This sequence encodes CASSAGGGDDQPQHF.

J is TRBJ2-3 and V is TRBV2, with a tentative D call TRBD2 (5 bases). The CDR3 has 16 amino acids. Trimming left V 7 bases short and J 4 bases short, with 21 bases between. Germline V gives CDR1 SNHLY, CDR2 FYNNEI. The CDR3 sequence is CASNLERYGGADTQYF. The CDR3 nucleotides read TGTGCCAGCAACCTTGAGCGGTACGGCGGCGCAGATACGCAGTATTTT.